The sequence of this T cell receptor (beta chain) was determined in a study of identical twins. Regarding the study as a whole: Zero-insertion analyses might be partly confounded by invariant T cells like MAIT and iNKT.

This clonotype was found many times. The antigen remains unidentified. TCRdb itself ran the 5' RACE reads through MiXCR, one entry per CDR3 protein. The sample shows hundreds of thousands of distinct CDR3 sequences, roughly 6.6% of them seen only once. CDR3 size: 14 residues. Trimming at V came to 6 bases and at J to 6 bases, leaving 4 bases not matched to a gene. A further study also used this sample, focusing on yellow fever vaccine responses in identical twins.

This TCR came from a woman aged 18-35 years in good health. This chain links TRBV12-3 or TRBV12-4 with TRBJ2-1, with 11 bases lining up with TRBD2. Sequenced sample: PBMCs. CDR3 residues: CASSLSGGVNEQFF. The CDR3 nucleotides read TGTGCCAGCAGCCTTAGCGGGGGGGTCAATGAGCAGTTCTTC.